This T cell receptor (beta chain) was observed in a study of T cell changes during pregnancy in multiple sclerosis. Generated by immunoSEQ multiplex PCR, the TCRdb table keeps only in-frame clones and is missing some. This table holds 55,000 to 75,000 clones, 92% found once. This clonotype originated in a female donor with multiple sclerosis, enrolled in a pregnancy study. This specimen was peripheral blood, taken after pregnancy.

CDR3 DNA sequence: TGCGCCAGCAGCCATCTTAGCGGGAGGGCGACCAAAAACATTCAGTACTTC. Its protein is CASSHLSGRATKNIQYF. The chain carries TRBV4-3 and TRBJ2-4, with 11 bases identical to TRBD2. The CDR3 has 17 residues. CDR1 and CDR2 from the germline V gene are LGHNA and YSLEER. The J segment lost 2 bases and the V segment lost 3 bases, leaving 6 bases of the junction unmatched.